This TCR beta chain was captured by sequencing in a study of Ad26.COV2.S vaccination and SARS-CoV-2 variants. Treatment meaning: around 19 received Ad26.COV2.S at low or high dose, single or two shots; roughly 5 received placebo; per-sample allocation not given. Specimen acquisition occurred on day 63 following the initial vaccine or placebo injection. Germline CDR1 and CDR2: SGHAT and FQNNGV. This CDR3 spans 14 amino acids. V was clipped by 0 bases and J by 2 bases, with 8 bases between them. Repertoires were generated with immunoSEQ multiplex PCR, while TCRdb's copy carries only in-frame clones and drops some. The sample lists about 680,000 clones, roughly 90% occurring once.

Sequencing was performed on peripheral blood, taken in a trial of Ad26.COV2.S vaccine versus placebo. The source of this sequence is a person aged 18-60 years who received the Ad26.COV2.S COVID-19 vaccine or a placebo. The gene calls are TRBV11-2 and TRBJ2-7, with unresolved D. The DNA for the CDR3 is TGTGCCAGCAGCTTAGAGGCAGGAACCTACGAGCAGTACTTC. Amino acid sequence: CASSLEAGTYEQYF.